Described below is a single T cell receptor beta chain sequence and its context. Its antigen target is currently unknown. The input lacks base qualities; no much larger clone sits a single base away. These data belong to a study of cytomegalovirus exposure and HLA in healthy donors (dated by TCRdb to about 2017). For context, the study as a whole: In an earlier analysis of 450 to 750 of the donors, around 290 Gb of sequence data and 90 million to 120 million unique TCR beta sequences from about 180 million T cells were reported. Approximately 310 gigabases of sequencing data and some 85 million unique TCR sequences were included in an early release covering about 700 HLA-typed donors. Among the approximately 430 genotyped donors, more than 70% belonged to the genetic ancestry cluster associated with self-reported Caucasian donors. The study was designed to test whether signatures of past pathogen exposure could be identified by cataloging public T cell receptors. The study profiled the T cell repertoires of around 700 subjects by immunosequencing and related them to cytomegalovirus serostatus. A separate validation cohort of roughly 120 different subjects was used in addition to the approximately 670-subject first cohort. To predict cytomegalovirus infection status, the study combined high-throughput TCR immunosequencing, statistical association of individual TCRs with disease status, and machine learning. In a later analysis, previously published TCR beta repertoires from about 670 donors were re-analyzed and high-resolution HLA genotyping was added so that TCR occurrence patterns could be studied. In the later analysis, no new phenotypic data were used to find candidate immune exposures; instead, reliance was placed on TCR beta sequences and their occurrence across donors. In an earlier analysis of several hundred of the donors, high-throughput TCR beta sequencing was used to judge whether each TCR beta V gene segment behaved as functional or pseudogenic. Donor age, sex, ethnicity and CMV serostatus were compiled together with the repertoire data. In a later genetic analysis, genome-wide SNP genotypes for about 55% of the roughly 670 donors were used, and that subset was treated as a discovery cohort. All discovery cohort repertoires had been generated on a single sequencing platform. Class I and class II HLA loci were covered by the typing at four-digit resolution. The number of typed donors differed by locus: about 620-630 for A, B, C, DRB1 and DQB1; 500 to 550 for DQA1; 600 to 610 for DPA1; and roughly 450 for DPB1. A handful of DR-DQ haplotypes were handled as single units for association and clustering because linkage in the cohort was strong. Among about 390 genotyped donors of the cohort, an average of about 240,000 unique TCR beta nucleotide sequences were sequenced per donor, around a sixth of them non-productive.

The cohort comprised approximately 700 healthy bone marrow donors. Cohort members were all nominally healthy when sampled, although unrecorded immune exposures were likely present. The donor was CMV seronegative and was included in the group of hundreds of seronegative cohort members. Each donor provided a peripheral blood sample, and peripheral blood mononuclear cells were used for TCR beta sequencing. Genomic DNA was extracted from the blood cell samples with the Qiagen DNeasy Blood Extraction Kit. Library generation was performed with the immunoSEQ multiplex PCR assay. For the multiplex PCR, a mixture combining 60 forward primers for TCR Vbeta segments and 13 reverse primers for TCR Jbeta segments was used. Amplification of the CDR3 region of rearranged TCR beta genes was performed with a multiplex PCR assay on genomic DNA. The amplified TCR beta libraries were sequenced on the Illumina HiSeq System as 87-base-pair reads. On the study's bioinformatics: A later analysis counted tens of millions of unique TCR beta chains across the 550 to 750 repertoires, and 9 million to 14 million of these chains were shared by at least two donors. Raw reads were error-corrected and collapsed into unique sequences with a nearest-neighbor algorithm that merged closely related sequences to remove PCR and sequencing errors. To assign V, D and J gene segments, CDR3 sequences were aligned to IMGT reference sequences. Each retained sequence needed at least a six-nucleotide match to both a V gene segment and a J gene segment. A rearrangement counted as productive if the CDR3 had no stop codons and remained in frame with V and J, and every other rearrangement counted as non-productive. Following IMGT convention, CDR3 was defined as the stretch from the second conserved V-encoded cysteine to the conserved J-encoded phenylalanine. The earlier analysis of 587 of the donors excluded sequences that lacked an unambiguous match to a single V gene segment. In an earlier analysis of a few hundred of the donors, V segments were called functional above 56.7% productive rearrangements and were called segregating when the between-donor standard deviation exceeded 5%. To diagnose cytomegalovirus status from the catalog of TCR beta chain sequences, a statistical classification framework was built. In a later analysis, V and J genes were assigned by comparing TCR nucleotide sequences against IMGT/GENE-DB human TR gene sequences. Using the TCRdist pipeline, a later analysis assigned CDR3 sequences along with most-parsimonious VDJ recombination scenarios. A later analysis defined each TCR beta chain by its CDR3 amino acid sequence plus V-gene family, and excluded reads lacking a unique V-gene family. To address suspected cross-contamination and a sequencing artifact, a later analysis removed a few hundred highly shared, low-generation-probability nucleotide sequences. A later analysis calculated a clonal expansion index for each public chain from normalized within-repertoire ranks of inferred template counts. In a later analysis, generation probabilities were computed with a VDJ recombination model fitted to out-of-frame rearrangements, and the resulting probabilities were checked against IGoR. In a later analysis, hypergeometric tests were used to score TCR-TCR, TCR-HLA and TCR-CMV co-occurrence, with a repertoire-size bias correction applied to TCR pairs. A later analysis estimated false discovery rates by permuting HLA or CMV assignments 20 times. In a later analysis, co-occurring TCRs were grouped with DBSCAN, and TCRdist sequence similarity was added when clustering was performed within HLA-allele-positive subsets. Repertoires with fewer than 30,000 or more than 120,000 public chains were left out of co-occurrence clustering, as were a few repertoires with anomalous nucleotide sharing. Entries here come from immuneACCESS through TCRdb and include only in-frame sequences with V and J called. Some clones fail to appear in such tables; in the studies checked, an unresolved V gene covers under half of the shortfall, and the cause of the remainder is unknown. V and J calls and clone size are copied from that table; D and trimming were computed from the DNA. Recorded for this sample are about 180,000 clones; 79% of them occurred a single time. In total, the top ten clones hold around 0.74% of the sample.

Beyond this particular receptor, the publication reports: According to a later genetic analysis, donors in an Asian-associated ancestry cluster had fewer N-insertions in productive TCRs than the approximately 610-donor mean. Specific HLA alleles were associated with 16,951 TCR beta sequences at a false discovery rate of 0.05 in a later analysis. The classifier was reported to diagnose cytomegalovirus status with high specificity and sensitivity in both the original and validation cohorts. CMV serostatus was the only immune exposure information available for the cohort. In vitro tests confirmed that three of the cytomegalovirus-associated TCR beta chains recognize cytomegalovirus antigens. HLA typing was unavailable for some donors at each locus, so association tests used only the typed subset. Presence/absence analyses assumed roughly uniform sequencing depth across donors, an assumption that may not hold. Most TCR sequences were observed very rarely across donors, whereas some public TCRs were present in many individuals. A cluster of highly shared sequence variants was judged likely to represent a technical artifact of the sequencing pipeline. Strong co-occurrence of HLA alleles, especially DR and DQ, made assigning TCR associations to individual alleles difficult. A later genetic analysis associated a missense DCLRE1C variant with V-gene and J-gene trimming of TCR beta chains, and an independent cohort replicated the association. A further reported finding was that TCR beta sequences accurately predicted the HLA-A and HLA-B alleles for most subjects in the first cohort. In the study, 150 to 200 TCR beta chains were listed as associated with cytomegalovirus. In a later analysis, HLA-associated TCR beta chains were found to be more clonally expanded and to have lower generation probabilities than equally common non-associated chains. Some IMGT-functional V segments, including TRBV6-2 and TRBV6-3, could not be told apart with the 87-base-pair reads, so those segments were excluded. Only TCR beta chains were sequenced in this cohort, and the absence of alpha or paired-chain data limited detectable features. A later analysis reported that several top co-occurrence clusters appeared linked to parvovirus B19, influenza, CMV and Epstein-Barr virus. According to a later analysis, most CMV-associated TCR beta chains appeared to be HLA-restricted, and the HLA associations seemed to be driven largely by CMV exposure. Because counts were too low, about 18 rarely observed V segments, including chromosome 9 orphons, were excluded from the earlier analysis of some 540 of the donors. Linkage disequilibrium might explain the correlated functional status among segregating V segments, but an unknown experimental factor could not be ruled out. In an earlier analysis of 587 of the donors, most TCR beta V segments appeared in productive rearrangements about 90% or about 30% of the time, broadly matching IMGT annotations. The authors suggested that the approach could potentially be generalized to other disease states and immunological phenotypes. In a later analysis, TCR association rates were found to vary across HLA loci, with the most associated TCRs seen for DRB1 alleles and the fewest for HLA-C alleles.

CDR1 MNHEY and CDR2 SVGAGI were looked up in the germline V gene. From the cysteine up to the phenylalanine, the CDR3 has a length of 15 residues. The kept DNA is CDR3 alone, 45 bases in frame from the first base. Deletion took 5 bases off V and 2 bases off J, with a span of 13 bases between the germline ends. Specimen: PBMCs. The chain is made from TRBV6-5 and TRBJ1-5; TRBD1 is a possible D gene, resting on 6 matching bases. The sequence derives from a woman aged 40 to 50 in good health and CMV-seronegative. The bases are TGTGCCAGCAGTCCCCGGACAGTTGGCAATCAGCCCCAGCATTTT. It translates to CASSPRTVGNQPQHF.